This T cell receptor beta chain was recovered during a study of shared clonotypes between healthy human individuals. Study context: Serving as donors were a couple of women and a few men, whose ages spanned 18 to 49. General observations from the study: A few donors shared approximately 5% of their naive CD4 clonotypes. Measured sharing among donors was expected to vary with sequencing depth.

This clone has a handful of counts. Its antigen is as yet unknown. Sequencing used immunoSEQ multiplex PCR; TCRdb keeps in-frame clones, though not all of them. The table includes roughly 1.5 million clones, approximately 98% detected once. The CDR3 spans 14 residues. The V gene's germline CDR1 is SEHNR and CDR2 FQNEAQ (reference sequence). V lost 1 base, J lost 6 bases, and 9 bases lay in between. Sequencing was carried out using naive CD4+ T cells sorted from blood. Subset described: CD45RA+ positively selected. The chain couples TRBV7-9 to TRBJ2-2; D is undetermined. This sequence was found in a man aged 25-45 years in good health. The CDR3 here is CASSLVELPGELFF. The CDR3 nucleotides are TGTGCCAGCAGCTTAGTGGAGCTGCCCGGGGAGCTGTTTTTT.